The clone carrying this TCR beta chain was counted once. Its antigen is undetermined. These data come from a study of T cell responses to AZD1222 COVID-19 vaccine. Clones were sequenced by immunoSEQ multiplex PCR, and TCRdb holds only the in-frame ones, with some missing. Here the sample spans some 99,000 clones, 87% being singletons. Germline V lookup: CDR1 MNHEY, CDR2 SVGAGI. V lost 0 bases, J lost 5 bases, and 5 bases stayed unmatched. CDR3 length equals 15 residues. Overall study results and limits: Across spike, vaccine-associated CD4 TCRs were found, dominant at 160-218 and 743-854. Donors were largely white British and mainly female; clonal diversity was possibly underestimated.

The source was peripheral blood, collected on day 0 of AZD1222 vaccination. This sequence originates from an adult in good health. The rearrangement links TRBV6-5 to TRBJ2-5; TRBD2 matches 8 bases. CDR3 in amino acids: CASSYSSGSWETQYF. The CDR3 bases are TGTGCCAGCAGTTACTCCAGCGGGAGTTGGGAGACCCAGTACTTC.